Detailed here is one T cell receptor (beta chain). Reverse transcription of roughly 0.45 to 1 ug RNA was carried out with random hexamers. TCR beta CDR3 was amplified by immunoSEQ covering 54 Vbeta and 13 Jbeta. One entry per CDR3 protein results from TCRdb running MiXCR on the immunoSEQ multiplex PCR reads. The data show 80,000 to 90,000 distinct CDR3 sequences, with roughly 94% seen just once and under 0.6% held by the top ten. The recently defined diagnostic criteria for definite or probable disease were met by the Susac syndrome patients. The germline gives CDR1 SGDLS, CDR2 YYNGEE. V lost 4 bases and J 5 bases, leaving 10 bases between the germline ends. The CDR3 is made up of 12 amino acids. The source of the sample is a study of CD8 T cells in Susac syndrome.

Sequencing was done on a sample of CD8+ T cells from PBMCs. The origin of this receptor is a human donor with Susac syndrome. This chain connects TRBV9 to TRBJ2-7, with D unresolved. The CDR3 reads CASSQNTDEQYF. Here the CDR3 DNA reads TGTGCCAGCAGCCAGAACACGGACGAGCAGTACTTC. Drawing the rest from reference TRBV9 and TRBJ2-7, the complete variable domain is DSGVTQTPKHLITATGQRVTLRCSPRSGDLSVYWYQQSLDQGLQFLIQYYNGEERAKGNILERFSAQQFPDLHSELNLSSLELGDSALYFCASSQNTDEQYFGPGTRLTVT.